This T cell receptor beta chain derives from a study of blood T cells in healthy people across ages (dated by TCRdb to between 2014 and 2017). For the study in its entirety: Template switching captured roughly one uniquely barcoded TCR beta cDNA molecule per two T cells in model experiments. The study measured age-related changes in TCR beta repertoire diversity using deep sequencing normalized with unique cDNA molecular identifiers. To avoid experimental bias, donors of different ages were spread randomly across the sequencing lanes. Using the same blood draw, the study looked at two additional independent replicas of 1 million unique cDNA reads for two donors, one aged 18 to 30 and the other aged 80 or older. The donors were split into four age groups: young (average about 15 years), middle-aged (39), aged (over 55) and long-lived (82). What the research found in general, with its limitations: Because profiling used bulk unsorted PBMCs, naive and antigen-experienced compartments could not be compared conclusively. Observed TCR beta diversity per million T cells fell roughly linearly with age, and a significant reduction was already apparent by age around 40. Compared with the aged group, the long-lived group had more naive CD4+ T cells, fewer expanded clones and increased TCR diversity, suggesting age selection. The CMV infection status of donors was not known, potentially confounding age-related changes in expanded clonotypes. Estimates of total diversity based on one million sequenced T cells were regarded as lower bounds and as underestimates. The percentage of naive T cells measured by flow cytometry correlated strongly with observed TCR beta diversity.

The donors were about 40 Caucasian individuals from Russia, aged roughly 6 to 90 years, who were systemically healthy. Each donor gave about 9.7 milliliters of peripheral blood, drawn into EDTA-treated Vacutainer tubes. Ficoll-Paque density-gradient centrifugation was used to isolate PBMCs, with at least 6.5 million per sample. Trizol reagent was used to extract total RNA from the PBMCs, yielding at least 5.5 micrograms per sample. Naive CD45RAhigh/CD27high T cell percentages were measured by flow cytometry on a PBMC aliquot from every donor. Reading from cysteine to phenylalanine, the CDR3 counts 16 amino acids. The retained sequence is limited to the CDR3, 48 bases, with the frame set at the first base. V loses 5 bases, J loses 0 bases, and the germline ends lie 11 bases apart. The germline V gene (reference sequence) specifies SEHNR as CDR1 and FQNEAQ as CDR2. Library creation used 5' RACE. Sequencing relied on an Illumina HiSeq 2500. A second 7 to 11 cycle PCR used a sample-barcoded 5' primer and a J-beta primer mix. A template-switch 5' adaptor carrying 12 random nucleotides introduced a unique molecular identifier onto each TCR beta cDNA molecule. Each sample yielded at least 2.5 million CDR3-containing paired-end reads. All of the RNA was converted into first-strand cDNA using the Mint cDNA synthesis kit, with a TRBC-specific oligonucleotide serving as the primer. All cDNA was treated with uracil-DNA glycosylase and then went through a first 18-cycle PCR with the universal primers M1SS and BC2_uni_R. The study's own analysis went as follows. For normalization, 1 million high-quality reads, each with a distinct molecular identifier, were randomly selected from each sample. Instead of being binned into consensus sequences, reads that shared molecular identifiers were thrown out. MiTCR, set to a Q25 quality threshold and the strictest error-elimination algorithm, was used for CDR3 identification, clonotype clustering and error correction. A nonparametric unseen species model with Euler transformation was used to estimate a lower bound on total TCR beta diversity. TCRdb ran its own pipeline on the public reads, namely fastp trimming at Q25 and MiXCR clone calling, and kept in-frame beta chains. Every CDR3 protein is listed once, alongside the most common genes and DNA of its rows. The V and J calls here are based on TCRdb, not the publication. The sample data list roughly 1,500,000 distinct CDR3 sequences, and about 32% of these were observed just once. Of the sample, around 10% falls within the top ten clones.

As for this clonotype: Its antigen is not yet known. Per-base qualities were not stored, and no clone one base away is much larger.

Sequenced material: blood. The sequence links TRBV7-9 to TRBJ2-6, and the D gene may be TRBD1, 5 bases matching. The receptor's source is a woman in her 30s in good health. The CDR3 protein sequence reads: CASSPRQYSGANVLTF. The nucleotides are TGTGCCAGCAGCCCCAGACAGTACTCTGGGGCCAACGTCCTGACTTTC.